This T cell receptor beta chain was recorded in a study of T cells in Graves' hyperthyroidism and ophthalmopathy. CDR1 is MNHNS, CDR2 SASEGT, per germline. V dropped 8 bases and J dropped 3 bases, with 5 bases sitting between them. CDR3 size: 11 residues. Amplified TCR beta CDR3 regions came from RNA transcripts. First-round RT-PCR of the TCR CDR3 relied on the HTBI primer set. TCRdb redid the calling of the multiplex PCR reads with MiXCR, one entry per CDR3 protein. The table has approximately 400,000 distinct CDR3 sequences, around 15% seen once. This clonotype was detected only a few times. Sequenced input: blood. This chain links TRBV6-1 with TRBJ2-1, with D hard to call. This clonotype was obtained from a man aged 50 to 60 with Graves' ophthalmopathy. The CDR3 region is CASPVYNEQFF. CDR3 in DNA: TGTGCCAGCCCGGTCTACAATGAGCAGTTCTTC.